This T cell receptor (beta chain) was retrieved from a study of T-cell memory formation after mild COVID-19. Turning to the study itself: The TCR clusters were mostly specific to one donor.

TCRdb reprocessed the 5' RACE reads with MiXCR, giving one entry per CDR3 protein. The data show 350,000 to 450,000 distinct CDR3 sequences, with around 28% seen just once and 13% held by the top ten. The CDR3 length is 15 residues. Looked up from germline, CDR1 is DFQATT and CDR2 is SNEGSKA (reference sequence). The V gene lost 1 base and the J gene lost 3 bases, with 14 bases spanning the gap. Study-wide findings and caveats: Shrinking CD4+ clones were chiefly CM and EM; CD8+ ones were chiefly EMRA. Memory sampled before infection contained some responding clones, suggesting cross-reactive memory joined.

This clonotype came up a few times. What it binds is unknown. The chain has TRBV20-1 and TRBJ2-3, with TRBD2 as a possible D gene (5 bases). The clonotype comes from an adult woman who had mild COVID-19 (a few samples of this study predate the infection). Cell type and time point are not known. Sequenced input: PBMCs or a T cell subset sorted from them (not recorded which). The CDR3: CSARGMGWRTDTQYF. The CDR3 DNA follows: TGCAGTGCTAGAGGAATGGGGTGGAGGACAGATACGCAGTATTTT.